This T cell receptor beta chain was sequenced in a study of blood T cell repertoires in COVID-19. Study-level background: Spain, Italy and the United States supplied samples that represented acute and convalescent COVID-19. T cells, B-cell-depleted T cells, or PBMCs provided the cDNA or gDNA that served as material.

Authors' processing steps: How many nucleated cells were present was estimated from reference gene primer amplification. Some clones are missing from TCRdb's copy, which holds only in-frame ones; the method was immunoSEQ multiplex PCR. The DNA was the basis for D and trimming; V, J and clone size are from that table. Of roughly 180,000 clones in the sample, about 75% are singletons; the top ten hold around 8.1%. With 7 bases clipped from V and 2 bases from J, the junction kept 2 bases outside the gene matches. The germline V gene encodes CDR1 SGHTA and CDR2 FQGNSA. This CDR3 has 13 residues. The rearrangement joins TRBV7-2 to TRBJ2-5; TRBD2 agrees at 9 bases. This clonotype originated in a woman between 50 and 59 years old with active or convalescent COVID-19. Sequencing was performed on peripheral blood. The CDR3 region is CASTSGIQETQYF. DNA for the CDR3: TGTGCCAGCACTAGCGGGATTCAAGAGACCCAGTACTTC.